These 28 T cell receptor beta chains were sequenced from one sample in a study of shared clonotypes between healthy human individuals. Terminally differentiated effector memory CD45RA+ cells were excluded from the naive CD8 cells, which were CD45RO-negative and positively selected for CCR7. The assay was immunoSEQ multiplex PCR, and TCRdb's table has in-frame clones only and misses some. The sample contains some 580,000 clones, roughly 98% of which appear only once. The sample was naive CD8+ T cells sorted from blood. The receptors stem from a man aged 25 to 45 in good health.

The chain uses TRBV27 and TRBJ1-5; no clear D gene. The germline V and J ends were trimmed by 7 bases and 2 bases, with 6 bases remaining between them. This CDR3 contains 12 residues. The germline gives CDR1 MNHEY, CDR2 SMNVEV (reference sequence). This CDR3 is CASKTGNQPQHF. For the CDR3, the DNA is TGTGCCAGCAAAACAGGCAATCAGCCCCAGCATTTT.

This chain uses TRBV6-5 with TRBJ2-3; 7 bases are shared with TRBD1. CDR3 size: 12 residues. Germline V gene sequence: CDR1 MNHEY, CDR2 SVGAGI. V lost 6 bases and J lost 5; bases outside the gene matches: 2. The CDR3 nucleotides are TGTGCCAGCAGATCAGGGGGAGATACGCAGTATTTT. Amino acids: CASRSGGDTQYF.

The chain's CDR3 is CASSPITGVPQETQYF. The DNA for the CDR3 is TGTGCCAGCAGCCCAATAACAGGGGTGCCTCAAGAGACCCAGTACTTC. The chain combines TRBV27 with TRBJ2-5, with 7 nucleotides matching TRBD1. This CDR3 has 16 residues. V was pared by 6 bases and J by 2 bases, with 12 bases of the junction left unmatched. Germline-derived CDR1 and CDR2 are MNHEY and SMNVEV (reference sequence).

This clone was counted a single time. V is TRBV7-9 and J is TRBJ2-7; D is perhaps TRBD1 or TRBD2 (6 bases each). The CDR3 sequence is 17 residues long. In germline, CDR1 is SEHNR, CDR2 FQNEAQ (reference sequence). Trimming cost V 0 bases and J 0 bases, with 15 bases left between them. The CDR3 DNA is TGTGCCAGCAGCTTAGCGTCCGGGGGCCCCGACTCCTACGAGCAGTACTTC. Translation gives CASSLASGGPDSYEQYF.

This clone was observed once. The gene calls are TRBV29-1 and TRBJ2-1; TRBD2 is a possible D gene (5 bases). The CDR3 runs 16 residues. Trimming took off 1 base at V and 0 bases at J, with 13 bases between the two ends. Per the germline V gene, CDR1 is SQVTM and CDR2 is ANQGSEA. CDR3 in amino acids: CSVEGSEVGSYNEQFF. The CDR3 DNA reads TGCAGCGTTGAAGGTAGCGAGGTCGGCTCCTACAATGAGCAGTTCTTC.

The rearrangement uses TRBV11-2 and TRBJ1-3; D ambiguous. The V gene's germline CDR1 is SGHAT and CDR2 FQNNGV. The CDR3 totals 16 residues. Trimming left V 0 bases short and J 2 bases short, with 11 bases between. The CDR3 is CASSLDSSGTGNTIYF. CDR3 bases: TGTGCCAGCAGCTTAGATTCCTCGGGAACTGGAAACACCATATATTTT.

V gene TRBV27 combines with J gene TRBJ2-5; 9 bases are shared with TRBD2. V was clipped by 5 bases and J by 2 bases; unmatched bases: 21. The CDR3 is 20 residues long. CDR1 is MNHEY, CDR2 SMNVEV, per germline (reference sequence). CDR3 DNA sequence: TGTGCCAGCAGTCTAACCTATAGGAGACTAGCGGATTTTAATCAAGAGACCCAGTACTTC. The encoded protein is CASSLTYRRLADFNQETQYF.

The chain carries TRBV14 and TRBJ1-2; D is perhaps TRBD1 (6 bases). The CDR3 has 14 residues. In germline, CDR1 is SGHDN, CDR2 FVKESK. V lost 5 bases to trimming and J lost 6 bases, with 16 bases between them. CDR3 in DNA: TGTGCCAGCAGCGGAGAGGGGGTCTTCGATGGCTACACCTTC. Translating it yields CASSGEGVFDGYTF.

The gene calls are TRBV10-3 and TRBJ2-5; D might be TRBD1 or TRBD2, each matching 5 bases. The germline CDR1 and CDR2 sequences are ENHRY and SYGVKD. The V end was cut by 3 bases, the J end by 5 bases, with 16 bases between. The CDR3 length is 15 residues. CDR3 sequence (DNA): TGTGCCATCAGTGACGACCGGGACCAAATGGAGACCCAGTACTTC. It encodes CAISDDRDQMETQYF.

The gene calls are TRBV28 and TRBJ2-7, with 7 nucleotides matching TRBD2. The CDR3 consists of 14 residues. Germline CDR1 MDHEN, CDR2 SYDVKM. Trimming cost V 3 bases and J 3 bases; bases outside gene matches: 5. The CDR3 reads CASSLVAGLYEQYF. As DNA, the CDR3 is TGTGCCAGCAGTTTGGTAGCGGGTCTCTACGAGCAGTACTTC.

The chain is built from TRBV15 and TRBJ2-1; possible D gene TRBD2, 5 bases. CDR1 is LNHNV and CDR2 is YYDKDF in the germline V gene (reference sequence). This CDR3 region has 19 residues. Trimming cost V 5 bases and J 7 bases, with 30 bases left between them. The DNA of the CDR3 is TGTGCCACCAGCGGTCTATCTTCGGAGGACTCTAACTTGGGGAATGAGCAGTTCTTC. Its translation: CATSGLSSEDSNLGNEQFF. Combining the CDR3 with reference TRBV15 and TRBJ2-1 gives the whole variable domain DAMVIQNPRYQVTQFGKPVTLSCSQTLNHNVMYWYQQKSSQAPKLLFHYYDKDFNNEADTPDNFQSRRPNTSFCFLDIRSPGLGDTAMYLCATSGLSSEDSNLGNEQFFGPGTRLTVL.

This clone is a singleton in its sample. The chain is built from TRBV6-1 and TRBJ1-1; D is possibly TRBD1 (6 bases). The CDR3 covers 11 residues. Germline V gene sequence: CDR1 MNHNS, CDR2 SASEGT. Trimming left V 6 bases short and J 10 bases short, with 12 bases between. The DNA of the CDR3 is TGTGCCAGCAGATCAGGGGAAGGAGCTTTCTTT. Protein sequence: CASRSGEGAFF.

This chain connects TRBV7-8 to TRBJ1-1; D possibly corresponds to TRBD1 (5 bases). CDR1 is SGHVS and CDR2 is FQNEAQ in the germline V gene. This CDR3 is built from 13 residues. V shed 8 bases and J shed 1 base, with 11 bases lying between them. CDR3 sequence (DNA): TGTGCCAGCCTTGTGGGGCCGAACACTGAAGCTTTCTTT. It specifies CASLVGPNTEAFF. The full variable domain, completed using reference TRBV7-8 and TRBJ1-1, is GAGVSQSPRYKVAKRGQDVALRCDPISGHVSLFWYQQALGQGPEFLTYFQNEAQLDKSGLPSDRFFAERPEGSVSTLKIQRTQQEDSAVYLCASLVGPNTEAFFGQGTRLTVV.

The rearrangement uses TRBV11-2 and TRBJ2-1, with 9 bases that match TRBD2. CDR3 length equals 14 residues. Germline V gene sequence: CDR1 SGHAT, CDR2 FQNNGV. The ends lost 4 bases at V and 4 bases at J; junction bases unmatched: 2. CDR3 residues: CASSSGLAYNEQFF. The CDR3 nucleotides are TGTGCCAGCAGCTCGGGACTAGCATACAATGAGCAGTTCTTC.

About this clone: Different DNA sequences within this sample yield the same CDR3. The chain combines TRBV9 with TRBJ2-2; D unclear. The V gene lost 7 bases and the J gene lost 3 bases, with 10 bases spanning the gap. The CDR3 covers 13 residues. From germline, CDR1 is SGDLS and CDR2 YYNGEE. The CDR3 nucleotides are TGTGCCAGCTCTGGTTCCTACACCGGGGAGCTGTTTTTT. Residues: CASSGSYTGELFF.

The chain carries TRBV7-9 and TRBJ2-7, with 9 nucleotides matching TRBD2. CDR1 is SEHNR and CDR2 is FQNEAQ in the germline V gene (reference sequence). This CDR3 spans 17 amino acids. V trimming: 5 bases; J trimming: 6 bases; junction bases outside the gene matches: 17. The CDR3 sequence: CASSPSPGVAGGLEQYF. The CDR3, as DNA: TGTGCCAGCAGCCCCTCCCCGGGGGTCGCGGGAGGGCTCGAGCAGTACTTC.

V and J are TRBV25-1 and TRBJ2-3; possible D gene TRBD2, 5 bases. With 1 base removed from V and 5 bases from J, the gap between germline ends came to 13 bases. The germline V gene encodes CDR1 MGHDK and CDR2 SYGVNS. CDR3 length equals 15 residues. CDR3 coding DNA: TGTGCCAGCAGTGAATTTGAGGGAATAATAGATACGCAGTATTTT. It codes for CASSEFEGIIDTQYF.

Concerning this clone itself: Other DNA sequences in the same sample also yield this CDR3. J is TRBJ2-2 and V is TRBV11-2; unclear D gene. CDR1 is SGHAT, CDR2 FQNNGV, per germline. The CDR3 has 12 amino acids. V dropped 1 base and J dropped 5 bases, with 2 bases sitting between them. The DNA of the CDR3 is TGTGCCAGCAGCTTAGGGACCGGGGAGCTGTTTTTT. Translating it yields CASSLGTGELFF.

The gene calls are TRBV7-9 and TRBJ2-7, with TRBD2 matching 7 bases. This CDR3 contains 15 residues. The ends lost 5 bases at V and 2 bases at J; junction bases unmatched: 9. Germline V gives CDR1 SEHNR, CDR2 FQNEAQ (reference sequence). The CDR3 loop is CASSPSAGATYEQYF. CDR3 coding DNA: TGTGCCAGCAGCCCCTCGGCGGGAGCCACCTACGAGCAGTACTTC.

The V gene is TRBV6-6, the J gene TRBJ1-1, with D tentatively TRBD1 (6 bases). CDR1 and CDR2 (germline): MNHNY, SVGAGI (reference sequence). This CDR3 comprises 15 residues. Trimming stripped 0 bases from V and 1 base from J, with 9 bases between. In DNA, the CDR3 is TGTGCCAGCAGTTACTCTCGGGACAAGAACACTGAAGCTTTCTTT. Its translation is CASSYSRDKNTEAFF.

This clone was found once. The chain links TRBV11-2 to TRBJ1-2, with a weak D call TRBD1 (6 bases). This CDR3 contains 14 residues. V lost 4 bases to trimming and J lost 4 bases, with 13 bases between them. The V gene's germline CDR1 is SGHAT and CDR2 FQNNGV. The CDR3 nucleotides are TGTGCCAGCAGCTCACAGGGCTACGGCTATGGCTACACCTTC. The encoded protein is CASSSQGYGYGYTF. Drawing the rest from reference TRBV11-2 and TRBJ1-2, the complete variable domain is EAGVAQSPRYKIIEKRQSVAFWCNPISGHATLYWYQQILGQGPKLLIQFQNNGVVDDSQLPKDRFSAERLKGVDSTLKIQPAKLEDSAVYLCASSSQGYGYGYTFGSGTRLTVV.

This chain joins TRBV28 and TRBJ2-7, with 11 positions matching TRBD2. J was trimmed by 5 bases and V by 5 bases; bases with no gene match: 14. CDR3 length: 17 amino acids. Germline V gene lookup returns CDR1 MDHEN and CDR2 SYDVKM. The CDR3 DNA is TGTGCCAGCAGTGAACTAGCGGGAGAATTTAGGCGCGACGAGCAGTACTTC. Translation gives CASSELAGEFRRDEQYF.

This CDR3 reads CSVAGTPEKLFF. CDR3 DNA sequence: TGCAGCGTTGCCGGGACACCTGAAAAACTGTTTTTT. This chain uses TRBV29-1 with TRBJ1-4; perhaps TRBD1 as D (6 bases). This CDR3 is built from 12 residues. Trimming removed 4 bases at V and 7 bases at J, with 10 bases between. The germline V gene encodes CDR1 SQVTM and CDR2 ANQGSEA.

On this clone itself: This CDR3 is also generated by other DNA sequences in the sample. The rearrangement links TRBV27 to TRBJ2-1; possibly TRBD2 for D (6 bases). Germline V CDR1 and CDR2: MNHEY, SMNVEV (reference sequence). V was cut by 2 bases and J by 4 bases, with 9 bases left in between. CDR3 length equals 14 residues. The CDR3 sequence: CASSLPGLYNEQFF. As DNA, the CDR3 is TGTGCCAGCAGTTTACCGGGACTTTACAATGAGCAGTTCTTC.

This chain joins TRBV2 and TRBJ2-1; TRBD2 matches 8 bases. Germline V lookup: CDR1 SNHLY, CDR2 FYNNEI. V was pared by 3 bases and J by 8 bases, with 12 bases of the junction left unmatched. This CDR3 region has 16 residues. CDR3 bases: TGTGCCAGCAGTGACCCCGGGACTAGGTCCTGGGATGAGCAGTTCTTC. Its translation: CASSDPGTRSWDEQFF.

The CDR3 DNA reads as TGCGCCAGCAGCCAAGCGCCCTTGGGACCACTGGGTGAAAAACTGTTTTTT. It codes for CASSQAPLGPLGEKLFF. The chain couples TRBV4-1 to TRBJ1-4; the D gene is possibly TRBD1 (5 bases). The germline CDR1 and CDR2 sequences are MGHRA and YSYEKL. The V and J ends lost 1 base and 7 bases respectively, with 19 bases between them. The CDR3 spans 17 residues.

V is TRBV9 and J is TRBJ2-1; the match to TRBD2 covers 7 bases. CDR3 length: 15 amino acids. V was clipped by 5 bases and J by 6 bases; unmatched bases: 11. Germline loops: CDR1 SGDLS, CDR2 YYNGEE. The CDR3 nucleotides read TGTGCCAGCAGTGTAAGCGGGACCAACCCCAATGAGCAGTTCTTC. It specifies CASSVSGTNPNEQFF.

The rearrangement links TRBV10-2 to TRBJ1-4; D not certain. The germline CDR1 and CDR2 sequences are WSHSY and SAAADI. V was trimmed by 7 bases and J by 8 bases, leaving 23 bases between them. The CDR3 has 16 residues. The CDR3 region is CASTHSLWVAGEKLFF. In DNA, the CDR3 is TGCGCCAGCACCCACTCCTTATGGGTCGCCGGGGAAAAACTGTTTTTT.